Listed here are 32 T cell receptor beta chains from one sample, sequenced in a study of CD8+ T cells in alopecia areata. After pooling, cutaneous lymph node cells were sorted with CD4, CD8alpha, NKG2D, NKG2ACE and other markers. Following extraction, RNA underwent reverse transcription to cDNA, which served as the sequencing template. Using immunoSEQ multiplex PCR, the repertoire was profiled, and TCRdb retains in-frame clones only, with some absent. The sample has 250,000 or so clones, none seen only once; the top ten hold 0.9% to 1.5%. Input material: CD4+ T cells sorted from a lymph node. These TCRs come from a C3H/HeJ mouse with alopecia areata. Strain haplotype at MHC: H2-k.

This clone turned up a few times. Genes here carry mouse names. The read ends 4 residues early relative to the CDR3; the germline J gene fills the gap. The chain has TRBV13-3 and TRBJ2-4; TRBD2 aligns across 10 bases. The CDR3 loop spans 16 amino acids. Per germline, CDR1 NNHDY and CDR2 SYVADS. V shed 6 bases and J 3 bases; nucleotides not matched to a gene: 10. Here the CDR3 reads CASTLTGGGSQNTLYF. CDR3 bases read: TGTGCCAGCACCCTAACTGGGGGGGGTTCACAAAAC.

Concerning this clone: Mouse gene names and germline throughout. The sequenced fragment ends 4 residues before the CDR3 boundary, so the rest is inferred from the germline J gene. V usage is TRBV19 and J usage is TRBJ2-1; 11 bases are a match to TRBD1. This CDR3 region has 15 residues. V was clipped by 5 bases and J by 4 bases; unmatched bases: 5. The V gene's germline CDR1 is FNHDT and CDR2 SITEND (reference sequence). CDR3 sequence reads: CASRPRDRGYAEQFF. Partial CDR3 DNA: TGTGCCAGCAGACCCCGGGACAGGGGGTATGCT.

The sample holds a few counts of this clone. The gene names given are mouse names. The read comes to an end 4 residues before the CDR3 does, leaving the germline J gene to fill in the end. The chain couples TRBV5 to TRBJ2-3, with 9 bases fitting TRBD1. The CDR3 totals 16 residues. J lost 0 bases, V lost 6 bases, and 7 bases had no gene match. Germline-derived CDR1 and CDR2 are LGHNA and YNLKQL (reference sequence). The sequenced part of the CDR3 DNA is TGTGCCAGCAGGCAGGGGACAGGGATTAGTGCAGAA. Its translation is CASRQGTGISAE. The whole CDR3 region reads CASRQGTGISAETLYF.

Comment on this clone: Mouse germline and gene names are used. The read falls 4 residues short of the CDR3 end, and the missing part is taken from the germline J gene. This chain connects TRBV5 to TRBJ1-1; no clear D gene. The CDR3 is made up of 14 amino acids. Germline loops: CDR1 LGHNA, CDR2 YNLKQL (reference sequence). V was shortened by 4 bases and J by 0 bases, with 9 bases between the two germline ends. CDR3 protein: CASSPRTENTEVFF. CDR3 DNA (partial): TGTGCCAGCAGCCCCCGAACAGAGAACACA.

Notes on this clone: These gene names are mouse names. Read coverage stops 4 residues before the CDR3 terminus; the germline J gene supplies the remainder. The rearrangement links TRBV5 to TRBJ2-5; TRBD2 agrees at 8 bases. CDR1 LGHNA and CDR2 YNLKQL come from the germline V gene (reference sequence). CDR3 size: 14 residues. With V trimmed by 3 bases and J by 3 bases, 2 bases remained unmatched. The CDR3 reads CASSQGLEQDTQYF. The part of the CDR3 DNA that was read is TGTGCCAGCAGCCAGGGACTGGAACAAGAC.

Concerning this clone itself: The gene names given are mouse names. The read comes to an end 3 residues before the CDR3 does, leaving the germline J gene to fill in the end. The chain employs TRBV13-1 and TRBJ1-6; TRBD1 might be the D (5 bases). TRBJ1-6 has ORF status, its function being uncertain. Germline V lookup: CDR1 NSHNY, CDR2 SYGAGN. V was pared by 5 bases and J by 0 bases, with 9 bases between. The CDR3 spans 15 residues. The CDR3 protein is CASRDTDSYNSPLYF. CDR3 DNA (partial): TGTGCCAGCAGGGACACTGATTCCTATAATTCGCCC.

As concerns this clone: The germline and genes are mouse ones. The covered CDR3 bases are TGTGCCAGCAGTTTTTCACTTAACCAAGAC. This sequence encodes CASSFSLNQD. The entire CDR3 reads CASSFSLNQDTQYF. The V gene is TRBV14, the J gene TRBJ2-5; no definite D call. The read halts 4 residues ahead of the CDR3 end, with the missing end drawn from the germline J gene. The CDR3 length is 14 residues. With 2 bases removed from V and 0 bases from J, the gap between germline ends came to 7 bases. Germline lookup yields CDR1 SGHDT and CDR2 FRDEAV.

To note about this clone: The genes and germline here are from mouse. The read stops 3 residues short of the end of the CDR3; the missing end is completed from the germline J gene. This specimen includes other DNA sequences encoding the same CDR3. The rearrangement joins TRBV13-1 to TRBJ1-6; tentatively, D is TRBD1 (5 bases). TRBJ1-6 is flagged as an ORF with uncertain function. Trimming removed 5 bases from V and 7 bases from J, with 7 bases in between. The CDR3 has 12 residues. CDR1 and CDR2 (germline): NSHNY, SYGAGN. CDR3 residues: CASSGQNSPLYF. The sequenced part of the CDR3 DNA is TGTGCCAGCAGCGGACAAAATTCGCCC.

Of note for this clone: Gene names are mouse gene names. The CDR3 end is not reached by the read, which stops 4 residues before it; the germline J gene fills it in. The V gene is TRBV1, the J gene TRBJ2-7, with 7 bases identical to TRBD2. The CDR3 length is 16 residues. Per germline, CDR1 NSQYPW and CDR2 LRSPGD (reference sequence). V lost 2 bases and J lost 0; bases outside the gene matches: 7. Incomplete CDR3 DNA: TGCACCTGCAGTGCAAGGGCGGGGACTGCCTCCTAT. The encoded protein is CTCSARAGTASY. The complete CDR3 sequence is CTCSARAGTASYEQYF. Based on the CDR3 plus reference TRBV1 and TRBJ2-7, the full variable domain is VTLLEQNPRWRLVPRGQAVNLRCILKNSQYPWMSWYQQDLQKQLQWLFTLRSPGDKEVKSLPGADYLATRVTDTELRLQVANMSQGRTLYCTCSARAGTASYEQYFGPGTRLTVL.

Comment on this clone: These gene names are mouse names. The read terminates 4 residues ahead of where the CDR3 ends, so the germline J gene completes it. The V call is TRBV31, the J call TRBJ2-1; D possibly corresponds to TRBD1 (5 bases). The V gene lost 0 bases and the J gene lost 5 bases, with 11 bases spanning the gap. The CDR3 runs 14 residues. Germline V gene data show CDR1 as GKSSPN and CDR2 as SITVG. The CDR3 region is CAWSLGGDDAEQFF. Partial CDR3 DNA: TGTGCCTGGAGTCTAGGAGGGGATGATGCT.

Turning to this clone: Gene names and germline match the mouse. Coverage ceases 4 residues before the CDR3 finishes, and the germline J gene fills in the end. The rearrangement links TRBV12-1 to TRBJ1-2; 7 bases line up with TRBD1. V lost 1 base, J lost 2 bases, and 9 bases stayed unmatched. Germline lookup yields CDR1 SGHSN and CDR2 HYEKVE. CDR3 length: 16 amino acids. The CDR3 reads CASSLLGGEDNSDYTF. The DNA read from the CDR3 is TGTGCCAGCTCTCTACTAGGGGGCGAGGATAACTCC.

As for this clone: The germline and genes are mouse ones. The sequenced fragment ends 4 residues before the CDR3 boundary, so the rest is inferred from the germline J gene. The J gene is TRBJ2-4, the V gene TRBV12-1; TRBD2 might be the D (6 bases). Trimming stripped 0 bases from V and 2 bases from J, with 8 bases between. Germline-derived CDR1 and CDR2 are SGHSN and HYEKVE. The CDR3 has 14 residues. The CDR3 region is CASSLSGDQNTLYF. The DNA read from the CDR3 is TGTGCCAGCTCTCTCTCTGGGGATCAAAAC.

In regard to this clone: The germline and genes are mouse ones. The read comes to an end 4 residues before the CDR3 does, leaving the germline J gene to fill in the end. This rearrangement joins TRBV1 to TRBJ2-3; no clear D gene. There are 14 residues in the CDR3. With 0 bases removed from V and 3 bases from J, the gap between germline ends came to 7 bases. Germline CDR1 is NSQYPW and CDR2 is LRSPGD (reference sequence). The sequenced part of the CDR3 DNA is TGCACCTGCAGTGCAGATCTCAGCGCAGAA. Protein product: CTCSADLSAE. From start to end, the CDR3 is CTCSADLSAETLYF. Full variable domain (remainder filled in from reference TRBV1 and TRBJ2-3): VTLLEQNPRWRLVPRGQAVNLRCILKNSQYPWMSWYQQDLQKQLQWLFTLRSPGDKEVKSLPGADYLATRVTDTELRLQVANMSQGRTLYCTCSADLSAETLYFGSGTRLTVL.

This clone was detected a few times. Any gene name here is a mouse gene name. Read coverage stops 4 residues before the CDR3 terminus; the germline J gene supplies the remainder. The chain combines TRBV19 with TRBJ2-3, with 9 bases aligning to TRBD1. CDR1 is FNHDT, CDR2 SITEND, per germline (reference sequence). Trimming took 3 bases from V and 1 from J; bases not matched to a gene: 6. CDR3 size: 16 residues. The covered CDR3 bases are TGTGCCAGCAGTACGCTCCGGGACAGGGGTGCAGAA. It yields the protein CASSTLRDRGAE. The full CDR3 is CASSTLRDRGAETLYF.

The sample holds a few counts of this clone. Gene names are mouse gene names. The read terminates 4 residues before the CDR3 end, so the remaining end is supplied by the germline J gene. The chain combines TRBV13-1 with TRBJ2-3; D call uncertain. Germline lookup yields CDR1 NSHNY and CDR2 SYGAGN. V dropped 2 bases and J dropped 0 bases, with 7 bases sitting between them. The CDR3 runs to 14 residues. CDR3 in amino acids: CASSEDFSAETLYF. The DNA read from the CDR3 is TGTGCCAGCAGTGAAGACTTTAGTGCAGAA.

Comment on this clone: The gene names given are mouse names. The read falls 4 residues short of the CDR3 end, and the missing part is taken from the germline J gene. The chain is built from TRBV1 and TRBJ2-1, with 9 bases that match TRBD2. The germline gives CDR1 NSQYPW, CDR2 LRSPGD (reference sequence). CDR3 length equals 16 residues. The V gene end was trimmed by 3 bases and the J gene end by 6 bases; junction bases not matched to a gene: 9. CDR3 bases read: TGCACCTGCAGTGCCGTTGGGGGGGCGCGGGTTGCT. Amino acids: CTCSAVGGARVA. The full-length CDR3 reads as CTCSAVGGARVAEQFF.

A few counts support this clone. Here the gene names and germline are mouse. Read sequence stops 4 residues before the CDR3 end, and the germline J gene provides the missing end. This chain uses TRBV3 with TRBJ2-2, with D unclear. In germline, CDR1 is SNHLY, CDR2 FYNGKV (reference sequence). This CDR3 has 15 residues. V was clipped by 1 base and J by 0 bases, with 6 bases between them. The CDR3 loop is CASSLDTSNTGQLYF. The CDR3 bases that were read are TGTGCCAGCAGCTTAGACACTTCAAACACCGGG.

This clone was recorded a few times. Gene names are the mouse ones. The read terminates 4 residues before the CDR3 end, so the remaining end is supplied by the germline J gene. The same CDR3 can be traced to other DNA sequences in this sample. The V call is TRBV4, the J call TRBJ2-1; 12 nucleotides align to TRBD2. V trimming: 5 bases; J trimming: 4 bases; junction bases outside the gene matches: 3. This CDR3 has 15 residues. Per the germline V gene, CDR1 is LGHDT and CDR2 is YNNKQL (reference sequence). Here the CDR3 reads CASSPGTGGYAEQFF. The CDR3 DNA, read in part, is TGTGCCAGCAGCCCCGGGACTGGGGGGTATGCT.

On this clone itself: The genes and germline here are from mouse. The read halts 4 residues ahead of the CDR3 end, with the missing end drawn from the germline J gene. The V and J genes are TRBV13-1 and TRBJ2-3, with 9 bases lining up with TRBD2. The CDR3 totals 15 residues. Germline-derived CDR1 and CDR2 are NSHNY and SYGAGN. Trimming at V came to 3 bases and at J to 0 bases, leaving 2 bases not matched to a gene. The CDR3 here is CASSAGGGSAETLYF. Partial CDR3 DNA: TGTGCCAGCAGTGCTGGGGGGGGTAGTGCAGAA.

A remark on this clone: Genes here carry mouse names. The CDR3 end falls 4 residues outside the read, so it is completed with the germline J gene. The chain carries TRBV14 and TRBJ2-1; D possibly corresponds to TRBD1 (5 bases). This CDR3 is built from 14 residues. Germline CDR1 reads SGHDT; CDR2 reads FRDEAV. The V gene lost 2 bases and the J gene lost 3 bases, with 9 bases spanning the gap. CDR3 in amino acids: CASSLGQTYAEQFF. The DNA read from the CDR3 is TGTGCCAGCAGTTTAGGACAAACCTATGCT.

Concerning this clone itself: Each gene name is a mouse one. The CDR3 end is not reached by the read, which stops 4 residues before it; the germline J gene fills it in. The chain carries TRBV13-1 and TRBJ2-7, with a weak D call TRBD2 (7 bases). The CDR3 contains 14 residues. Germline CDR1 NSHNY, CDR2 SYGAGN. CDR3 amino acids: CASSDRGGMYEQYF. CDR3 DNA (partial): TGTGCCAGCAGTGATAGGGGGGGTATGTAT.

About this clone itself: Genes here carry mouse names. The read falls 4 residues short of the CDR3 end, and the missing part is taken from the germline J gene. V and J are TRBV13-1 and TRBJ2-7; 7 bases are a match to TRBD1. CDR3 length: 13 amino acids. In germline, CDR1 is NSHNY, CDR2 SYGAGN. The covered CDR3 bases are TGTGCCAGCAGTGCGACAGGGCCCAAT. It codes for CASSATGPN. The entire CDR3 is CASSATGPNEQYF.

Only a few counts were recorded for this clone. Mouse germline and gene names are used. The covered CDR3 bases are TGTGCCAGCAGTGACCCTCCTGGGGTTAACTATGCT. Translated, it gives CASSDPPGVNYA. The whole CDR3 region reads CASSDPPGVNYAEQFF. V and J are TRBV13-1 and TRBJ2-1, with D maybe TRBD2 (6 bases). With the read ending 4 residues before the CDR3 end, the germline J gene is used to fill in that end. Trimming took off 2 bases at V and 0 bases at J, with 12 bases between the two ends. Germline lookup yields CDR1 NSHNY and CDR2 SYGAGN. This CDR3 spans 16 amino acids.

To note about this clone: Gene names and germline match the mouse. The observed sequence ends 4 residues before the CDR3 terminus, with the missing tail filled in from the germline J gene. J is TRBJ2-4 and V is TRBV13-1; 7 bases agree with TRBD2. This CDR3 is 14 amino acids long. Looked up from germline, CDR1 is NSHNY and CDR2 is SYGAGN. The sequenced part of the CDR3 DNA is TGTGCCAGCAGTGATCCGGGGGGGGGAAAC. Residues: CASSDPGGGN. The entire CDR3 is CASSDPGGGNTLYF.

To note about this clone: Mouse germline and gene names are used. With the read ending 4 residues before the CDR3 end, the germline J gene is used to fill in that end. This CDR3 is also generated by other DNA sequences in the sample. The chain combines TRBV1 with TRBJ2-1; possible D gene TRBD2, 6 bases. The CDR3 has 15 residues. CDR1 and CDR2 from the germline V gene are NSQYPW and LRSPGD (reference sequence). Trimming stripped 0 bases from V and 3 bases from J, with 9 bases between. CDR3 DNA, as far as it was read: TGCACCTGCAGTGCAGACTGGGGTCTCTATGCT. This translates into CTCSADWGLYA. The full CDR3 protein is CTCSADWGLYAEQFF.

Of note for this clone: Gene names refer to mouse genes. The CDR3 end lies 4 residues beyond the end of the read and is filled in from the germline J gene. Other DNA sequences in this specimen translate into the identical CDR3. This rearrangement joins TRBV13-3 to TRBJ2-2, with D perhaps matching TRBD1 (5 bases). The V end was cut by 0 bases, the J end by 3 bases, with 9 bases between. The CDR3 runs to 15 residues. In germline, CDR1 is NNHDY, CDR2 SYVADS. CDR3 DNA, as far as it was read: TGTGCCAGCAGTGATGCACGCAGGGACACCGGG. Translation gives CASSDARRDTG. The complete CDR3 sequence is CASSDARRDTGQLYF.

In its sample, this clone was seen many times. Germline and genes here are mouse. The CDR3 end is not reached by the read, which stops 4 residues before it; the germline J gene fills it in. V usage is TRBV13-1 and J usage is TRBJ2-1; 8 bases match TRBD2. Germline V gives CDR1 NSHNY, CDR2 SYGAGN. This CDR3 contains 14 residues. The J segment lost 3 bases and the V segment lost 2 bases, leaving 1 base of the junction unmatched. The DNA read from the CDR3 is TGTGCCAGCAGTGAGACTGGGGTCTATGCT. It encodes CASSETGVYA. The entire CDR3 is CASSETGVYAEQFF.

This clone occurred a few times. All gene names here are mouse names. The read stops 4 residues short of the end of the CDR3; the missing end is completed from the germline J gene. Other DNA sequences of this sample code for an identical CDR3. The rearrangement joins TRBV13-1 to TRBJ2-1, with TRBD2 as a possible D gene (6 bases). Deletions cut 2 bases from V and 1 base from J, with 7 bases between. Germline V gene sequence: CDR1 NSHNY, CDR2 SYGAGN. This CDR3 has 14 amino acids. The CDR3 loop is CASSEWGNYAEQFF. The DNA read from the CDR3 is TGTGCCAGCAGTGAGTGGGGGAACTATGCT.

Of note for this clone: Gene names follow the mouse nomenclature. The read stops 4 residues short of the end of the CDR3; the missing end is completed from the germline J gene. In the same sample, other DNA sequences code for this CDR3. The J gene is TRBJ2-4, the V gene TRBV13-1; 11 nucleotides agree with TRBD2. CDR3 size: 16 residues. The ends lost 2 bases at V and 2 bases at J; junction bases unmatched: 4. Germline-derived CDR1 and CDR2 are NSHNY and SYGAGN. The CDR3 sequence: CASSDRDWGSQNTLYF. The sequenced CDR3 bases are TGTGCCAGCAGTGACCGGGACTGGGGGTCTCAAAAC.

Note on this clone: Germline and genes here are mouse. From the germline J gene comes the end of the CDR3, since the read stops 4 residues before it. The same CDR3 arises from other DNA sequences in this sample as well. This chain links TRBV29 with TRBJ1-2; TRBD1 matches at 9 bases. Germline loops: CDR1 MSHET, CDR2 SYDVDS. J was trimmed by 3 bases and V by 0 bases; bases with no gene match: 5. This CDR3 comprises 16 residues. The sequenced part of the CDR3 DNA is TGTGCTAGCAGTTTATCGAAGGGACAGGGCTACTCC. Residues: CASSLSKGQGYS. The CDR3, in full, reads CASSLSKGQGYSDYTF.

Turning to this clone: Genes and germline are mouse. The part of the CDR3 DNA that was read is TGCACCTGCAGTGCACAGGTGACCGGG. It encodes CTCSAQVTG. The CDR3 in full is CTCSAQVTGQLYF. The chain couples TRBV1 to TRBJ2-2; D not certain. From the germline J gene comes the end of the CDR3, since the read stops 4 residues before it. V was clipped by 2 bases and J by 5 bases, with 6 bases between them. The length of the CDR3 is 13 residues. Germline lookup yields CDR1 NSQYPW and CDR2 LRSPGD (reference sequence).

Turning to this clone: The gene names here belong to mouse. The read halts 4 residues ahead of the CDR3 end, with the missing end drawn from the germline J gene. The genes are TRBV1 and TRBJ2-4; 8 nucleotides agree with TRBD1. Germline V gene lookup returns CDR1 NSQYPW and CDR2 LRSPGD (reference sequence). The CDR3 spans 13 residues. The CDR3 here is CTCSGTGKNTLYF. The covered CDR3 bases are TGCACCTGCAGTGGGACAGGGAAAAAC.